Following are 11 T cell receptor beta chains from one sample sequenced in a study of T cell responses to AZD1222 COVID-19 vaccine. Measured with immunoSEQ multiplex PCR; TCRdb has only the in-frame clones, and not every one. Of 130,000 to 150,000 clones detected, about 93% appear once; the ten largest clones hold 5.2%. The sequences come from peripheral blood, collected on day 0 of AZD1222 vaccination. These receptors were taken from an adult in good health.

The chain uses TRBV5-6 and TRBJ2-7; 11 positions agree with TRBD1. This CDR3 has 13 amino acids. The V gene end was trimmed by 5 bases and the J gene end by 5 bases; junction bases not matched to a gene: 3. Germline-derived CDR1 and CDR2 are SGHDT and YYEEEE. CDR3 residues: CASRRDRGNEQYF. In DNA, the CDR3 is TGTGCCAGCAGGAGGGACAGGGGGAACGAGCAGTACTTC.

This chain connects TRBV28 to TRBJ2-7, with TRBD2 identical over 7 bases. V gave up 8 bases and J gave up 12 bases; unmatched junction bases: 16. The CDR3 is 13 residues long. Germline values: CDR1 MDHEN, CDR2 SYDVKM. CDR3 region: CASGPWGGPQRYF. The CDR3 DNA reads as TGTGCCAGCGGGCCTTGGGGAGGGCCACAGAGGTACTTC.

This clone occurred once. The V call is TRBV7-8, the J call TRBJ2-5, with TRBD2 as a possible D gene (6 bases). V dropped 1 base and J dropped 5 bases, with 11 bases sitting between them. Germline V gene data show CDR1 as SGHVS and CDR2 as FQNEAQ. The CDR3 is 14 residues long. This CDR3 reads CASSLVGGSETQYF. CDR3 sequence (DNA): TGTGCCAGCAGCTTAGTTGGGGGGAGCGAGACCCAGTACTTC.

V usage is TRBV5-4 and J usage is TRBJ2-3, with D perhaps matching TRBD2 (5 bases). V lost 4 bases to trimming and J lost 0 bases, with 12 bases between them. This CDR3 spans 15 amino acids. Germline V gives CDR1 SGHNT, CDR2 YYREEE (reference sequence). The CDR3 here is CASSVRGYSTDTQYF. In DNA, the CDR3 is TGTGCCAGCAGCGTACGCGGGTATAGCACAGATACGCAGTATTTT.

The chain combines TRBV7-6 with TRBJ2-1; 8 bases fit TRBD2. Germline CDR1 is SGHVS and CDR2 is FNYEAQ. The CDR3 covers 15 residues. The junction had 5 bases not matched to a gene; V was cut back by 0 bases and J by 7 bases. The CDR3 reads CASSLAREAWNEQFF. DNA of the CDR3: TGTGCCAGCAGCTTAGCGCGGGAGGCTTGGAATGAGCAGTTCTTC.

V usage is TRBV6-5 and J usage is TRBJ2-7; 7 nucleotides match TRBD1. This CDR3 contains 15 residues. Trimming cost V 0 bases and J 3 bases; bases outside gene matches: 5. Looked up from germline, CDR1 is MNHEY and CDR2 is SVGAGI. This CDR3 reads CASSYSETGDYEQYF. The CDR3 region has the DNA TGTGCCAGCAGTTACTCGGAAACAGGGGACTACGAGCAGTACTTC.

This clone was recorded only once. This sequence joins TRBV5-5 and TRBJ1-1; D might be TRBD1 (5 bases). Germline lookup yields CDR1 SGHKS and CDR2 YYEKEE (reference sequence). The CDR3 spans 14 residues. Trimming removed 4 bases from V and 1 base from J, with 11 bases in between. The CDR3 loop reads CASSPAGGNTEAFF. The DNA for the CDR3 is TGTGCCAGCAGCCCGGCGGGGGGGAACACTGAAGCTTTCTTT.

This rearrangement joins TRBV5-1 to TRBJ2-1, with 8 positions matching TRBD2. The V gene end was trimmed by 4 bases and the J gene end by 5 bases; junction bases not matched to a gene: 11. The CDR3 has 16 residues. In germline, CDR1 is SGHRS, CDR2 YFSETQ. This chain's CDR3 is CASSLGWAGGHNEQFF. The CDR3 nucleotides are TGCGCCAGCAGCCTGGGGTGGGCGGGAGGCCACAATGAGCAGTTCTTC. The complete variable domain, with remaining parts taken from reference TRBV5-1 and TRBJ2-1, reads KAGVTQTPRYLIKTRGQQVTLSCSPISGHRSVSWYQQTPGQGLQFLFEYFSETQRNKGNFPGRFSGRQFSNSRSEMNVSTLELGDSALYLCASSLGWAGGHNEQFFGPGTRLTVL.

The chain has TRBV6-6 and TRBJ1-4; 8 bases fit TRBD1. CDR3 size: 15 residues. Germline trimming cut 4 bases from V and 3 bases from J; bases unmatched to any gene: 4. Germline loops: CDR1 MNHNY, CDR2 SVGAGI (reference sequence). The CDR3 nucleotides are TGTGCCAGCAGTTCCGGACAGGGACCTAATGAAAAACTGTTTTTT. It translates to CASSSGQGPNEKLFF.

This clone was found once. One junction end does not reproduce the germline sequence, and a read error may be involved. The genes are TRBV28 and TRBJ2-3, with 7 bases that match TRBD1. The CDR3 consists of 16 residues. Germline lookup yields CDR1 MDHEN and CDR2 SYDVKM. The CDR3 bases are TGTGCCAGCAGTCCAAGTGAGACAGGGTCCACAAATACGCAGTATTTT. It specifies CASSPSETGSTNTQYF.

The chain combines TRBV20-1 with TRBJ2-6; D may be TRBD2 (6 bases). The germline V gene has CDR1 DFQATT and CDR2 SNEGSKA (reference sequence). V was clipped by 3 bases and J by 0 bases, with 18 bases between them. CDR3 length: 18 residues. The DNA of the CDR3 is TGCAGTGCTAGTGGGGTTGGGGACTTCCTCTCTGGGGCCAACGTCCTGACTTTC. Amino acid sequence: CSASGVGDFLSGANVLTF.